The next 31 T cell receptor beta chains were all read from a single sample in a study of patients and donors after allogeneic stem cell transplantation. A single record per CDR3 protein comes from TCRdb applying MiXCR to the RT-PCR reads. The table has roughly 940,000 distinct CDR3 sequences, 18% seen once. The sequenced sample was blood, either unsorted or a sorted T cell fraction (not recorded which). Receptors were obtained from a human donor who was either an allogeneic HSCT recipient or a stem cell or donor lymphocyte infusion donor (not recorded which). It is not recorded whose cells these are; they may come from a transplant donor.

The CDR3 DNA is TGTGCCAGCAGTTACGAGACAGGGAGAGTTGGTCGGGAGGTTTACAATGAGCAGTTCTTC. It yields the protein CASSYETGRVGREVYNEQFF. V usage is TRBV6-2 or TRBV6-3 and J usage is TRBJ2-1; D is tentatively TRBD1 or TRBD2 (7 bases each). The ends were cut back, 2 bases at V and 4 bases at J, with 27 bases in the middle. The germline CDR1 and CDR2 sequences are MNHEY and SVGEGT. The CDR3 has 20 residues.

The chain uses TRBV6-1 and TRBJ1-1; 8 bases line up with TRBD1. The length of the CDR3 is 13 residues. The germline gives CDR1 MNHNS, CDR2 SASEGT. With 6 bases clipped from V and 7 bases from J, the junction kept 7 bases outside the gene matches. The CDR3 region is CASRTGVGSEAFF. For the CDR3, the DNA is TGTGCCAGCAGGACAGGGGTGGGTAGTGAAGCTTTCTTT.

The chain has TRBV9 and TRBJ1-1; 7 bases fit TRBD1. This CDR3 region has 16 residues. Trimming cost V 3 bases and J 5 bases; bases outside gene matches: 13. The V gene's germline CDR1 is SGDLS and CDR2 YYNGEE. The chain's CDR3 is CASSDAAGQGDTEAFF. For the CDR3, the DNA is TGTGCCAGCAGCGATGCGGCGGGTCAGGGGGATACTGAAGCTTTCTTT.

This clonotype was seen a few times. This chain links TRBV18 with TRBJ2-2; no firm D call. In germline, CDR1 is KGHSH, CDR2 LQKENI. There are 15 residues in the CDR3. The V end was cut by 3 bases, the J end by 6 bases, with 14 bases between. This CDR3 is CASSPKQTIPGELFF. The CDR3 DNA is TGTGCCAGCTCACCGAAACAAACTATCCCCGGGGAGCTGTTTTTT. Full variable domain (missing parts from reference TRBV18 and TRBJ2-2): NAGVMQNPRHLVRRRGQEARLRCSPMKGHSHVYWYRQLPEEGLKFMVYLQKENIIDESGMPKERFSAEFPKEGPSILRIQQVVRGDSAAYFCASSPKQTIPGELFFGEGSRLTVL.

This clonotype was counted only a few times. V and J are TRBV28 and TRBJ2-1; TRBD2 agrees at 11 bases. This CDR3 spans 17 amino acids. The germline gives CDR1 MDHEN, CDR2 SYDVKM. With V trimmed by 3 bases and J by 6 bases, 10 bases remained unmatched. CDR3 bases: TGTGCCAGCAGTTTCCTTACTAGCGGGAGCTTCTCCAATGAGCAGTTCTTC. Amino acid sequence: CASSFLTSGSFSNEQFF.

The chain has TRBV12-3 or TRBV12-4 and TRBJ2-5; D is unresolved. Trimming removed 5 bases from V and 5 bases from J, with 15 bases in between. This CDR3 is 14 amino acids long. As DNA, the CDR3 is TGTGCCAGCAGTCCTTTTCGCGGAGTGGAGACCCAGTACTTC. Translating gives CASSPFRGVETQYF.

This clonotype was observed a handful of times. The J gene is TRBJ2-7, the V gene TRBV4-1; 7 nucleotides agree with TRBD2. Germline assignment: CDR1 MGHRA and CDR2 YSYEKL. This CDR3 spans 15 amino acids. Trimming took 1 base from V and 7 from J; bases not matched to a gene: 10. CDR3 protein: CASSQVSPSGVEQYF. CDR3 in DNA: TGCGCCAGCAGCCAAGTTTCCCCCAGCGGGGTTGAGCAGTACTTC.

This clonotype was found a few times. The chain has TRBV5-1 and TRBJ2-2, with 7 nucleotides matching TRBD2. This CDR3 has 16 residues. CDR1 is SGHRS, CDR2 YFSETQ, per germline. V shed 4 bases, J shed 5 bases, and the junction held 11 bases outside the gene matches. CDR3 DNA: TGCGCCAGCAGCCAGGCTAGCGGATGGCCTACCGGGGAGCTGTTTTTT. This sequence encodes CASSQASGWPTGELFF.

This clonotype was seen repeatedly, ten times or more. This rearrangement joins TRBV12-3 or TRBV12-4 to TRBJ2-3, with 11 bases that match TRBD2. V was pared by 5 bases and J by 0 bases, with 4 bases of the junction left unmatched. CDR3 length: 16 residues. The CDR3 loop is CASSPGLAESTDTQYF. The DNA for the CDR3 is TGTGCCAGCAGTCCGGGACTAGCGGAGAGCACAGATACGCAGTATTTT.

This clonotype was counted a few times. J is TRBJ1-2 and V is TRBV15; 8 nucleotides line up with TRBD1. The CDR3 sequence is 15 residues long. The germline gives CDR1 LNHNV, CDR2 YYDKDF (reference sequence). V trimming: 6 bases; J trimming: 4 bases; junction bases outside the gene matches: 10. CDR3 sequence reads: CATRQTGGVGYGYTF. As DNA, the CDR3 is TGTGCCACCAGACAAACAGGGGGGGTTGGCTATGGCTACACCTTC.

This clonotype showed up many times. CDR3: CAISVGVNEQYF. The CDR3 bases are TGTGCCATCAGTGTAGGAGTTAACGAGCAGTACTTC. The V call is TRBV10-3, the J call TRBJ2-7; D unclear. Germline CDR1 ENHRY, CDR2 SYGVKD. Between the trimmed V and J ends, which lost 4 bases and 5 bases, there was a span of 9 bases. This CDR3 is built from 12 residues.

This clonotype has just a few counts. The chain has TRBV6-2 or TRBV6-3 and TRBJ2-1, with D tentatively TRBD2 (5 bases). The CDR3 runs to 14 residues. Looked up from germline, CDR1 is MNHEY and CDR2 is SVGEGT. The germline V and J ends were trimmed by 0 bases and 8 bases, with 11 bases remaining between them. The CDR3 spells CASSYSGSLDEQFF. Here the CDR3 DNA reads TGTGCCAGCAGTTACTCGGGGAGTTTGGATGAGCAGTTCTTC.

The genes are TRBV7-8 and TRBJ2-1, with D tentatively TRBD2 (5 bases). The CDR3 is 16 residues long. The germline gives CDR1 SGHVS, CDR2 FQNEAQ. The V gene lost 0 bases and the J gene lost 7 bases, with 16 bases spanning the gap. The CDR3, as DNA: TGTGCCAGCAGCTTAGCCCTGGGCTATACGGGGAATGAGCAGTTCTTC. It specifies CASSLALGYTGNEQFF.

This clonotype has just a few counts. The chain combines TRBV20-1 with TRBJ2-3, with 10 bases matching TRBD2. This CDR3 has 14 amino acids. Germline assignment: CDR1 DFQATT and CDR2 SNEGSKA (reference sequence). The trim removed 6 bases at V and 1 base at J, leaving 4 bases unmatched. In DNA form, the CDR3 reads TGCAGTGCCCCTGGACTAGCGGGCACAGATACGCAGTATTTT. Protein product: CSAPGLAGTDTQYF.

Ten or more counts support this clonotype. J is TRBJ2-1 and V is TRBV10-3; 7 bases agree with TRBD2. Per the germline V gene, CDR1 is ENHRY and CDR2 is SYGVKD. J gave up 8 bases and V 9 bases, and 10 bases lay outside the gene matches. There are 13 residues in the CDR3. The CDR3 here is CAISSGVGDEQFF. DNA of the CDR3: TGTGCCATATCCAGCGGGGTTGGGGATGAGCAGTTCTTC.

This clonotype has just a few counts. The chain carries TRBV25-1 and TRBJ2-1, with a weak D call TRBD1 (5 bases). Germline lookup yields CDR1 MGHDK and CDR2 SYGVNS. This CDR3 is 14 amino acids long. V lost 5 bases to trimming and J lost 8 bases, with 16 bases between them. CDR3 protein: CASSMAGPWDEQFF. The CDR3 DNA sequence: TGTGCCAGCAGTATGGCAGGGCCTTGGGATGAGCAGTTCTTC.

The rearrangement uses TRBV30 and TRBJ1-2; tentative D call: TRBD1 (6 bases). V was shortened by 3 bases and J by 2 bases, with 16 bases between the two germline ends. CDR3 size: 15 residues. Germline V CDR1 and CDR2: GTSNPN, SVGIG (reference sequence). CDR3 loop: CAWRADRRLNYGYTF. CDR3 DNA sequence: TGTGCCTGGAGGGCTGACAGGCGCTTAAACTATGGCTACACCTTC.

This clonotype was recorded a few times. The V and J genes are TRBV7-6 and TRBJ1-1; D is possibly TRBD1 (5 bases). The ends were cut back, 5 bases at V and 5 bases at J, with 15 bases in the middle. The CDR3 spans 14 residues. Germline CDR1 reads SGHVS; CDR2 reads FNYEAQ. CDR3 residues: CASSPRGSGTEAFF. DNA for the CDR3: TGTGCCAGCAGCCCACGGGGGAGTGGAACTGAAGCTTTCTTT. The entire variable domain, with the rest obtained from reference TRBV7-6 and TRBJ1-1, is as follows: GAGVSQSPRYKVTKRGQDVALRCDPISGHVSLYWYRQALGQGPEFLTYFNYEAQQDKSGLPNDRFSAERPEGSISTLTIQRTEQRDSAMYRCASSPRGSGTEAFFGQGTRLTVV.

In this sample, this clonotype turned up many times. The CDR3 loop reads CSARDHPRASGSSYEQYF. In DNA, the CDR3 is TGCAGTGCTAGAGACCACCCTCGGGCTAGCGGTAGCTCCTACGAGCAGTACTTC. This chain joins TRBV20-1 and TRBJ2-7, with TRBD2 matching 7 bases. The CDR3 totals 18 residues. The J segment lost 0 bases and the V segment lost 0 bases, leaving 14 bases of the junction unmatched. CDR1 and CDR2 (germline): DFQATT, SNEGSKA (reference sequence).

The rearrangement joins TRBV7-3 to TRBJ2-1, with D unclear. With 1 base removed from V and 0 bases from J, the gap between germline ends came to 7 bases. Germline CDR1 and CDR2: SGHTA and FQGTGA. The CDR3 runs to 15 residues. CDR3 DNA sequence: TGTGCCAGCAGCTTAATGGTGAGCTCCTACAATGAGCAGTTCTTC. Translated: CASSLMVSSYNEQFF.

The V and J genes are TRBV11-3 and TRBJ1-6; D is ambiguous. The CDR3 has 13 residues. Germline lookup yields CDR1 SGHNT and CDR2 YENEEA. The V and J ends lost 1 base and 9 bases respectively, with 7 bases between them. The CDR3 here is CASSLVWGSPLHF. As DNA, the CDR3 is TGTGCCAGCAGCTTAGTCTGGGGTTCACCCCTCCACTTT.

In this sample, this clonotype turned up a few times. The genes are TRBV5-6 and TRBJ1-5; D ambiguous. Germline CDR1 reads SGHDT; CDR2 reads YYEEEE. The V end was cut by 0 bases, the J end by 1 base, with 11 bases between. The CDR3 has 16 amino acids. CDR3 amino acids: CASSLASGWSNQPQHF. Written as DNA, the CDR3 is TGTGCCAGCAGCTTGGCGTCAGGTTGGAGCAATCAGCCCCAGCATTTT.

The V and J genes are TRBV20-1 and TRBJ1-2, with a possible D match to TRBD1 (6 bases). V lost 0 bases and J lost 4, with 15 bases in between. The CDR3 has 15 amino acids. CDR1 is DFQATT and CDR2 is SNEGSKA in the germline V gene (reference sequence). The CDR3, as DNA: TGCAGTGCTAGAGATTTAACAGGGAGTAGCTATGGCTACACCTTC. Its translation: CSARDLTGSSYGYTF.

This clonotype has a handful of counts. This chain links TRBV2 with TRBJ1-1; D is possibly TRBD1 (6 bases). Germline V gene lookup returns CDR1 SNHLY and CDR2 FYNNEI. The CDR3 has 13 residues. The germline V and J ends were trimmed by 9 bases and 4 bases, with 15 bases remaining between them. The CDR3 nucleotides read TGTGCCAGTTCAGGAGGGGGTATCACTGAAGCTTTCTTT. This gives the protein CASSGGGITEAFF. Filled out from reference TRBV2 and TRBJ1-1, the complete variable domain reads EPEVTQTPSHQVTQMGQEVILRCVPISNHLYFYWYRQILGQKVEFLVSFYNNEISEKSEIFDDQFSVERPDGSNFTLKIRSTKLEDSAMYFCASSGGGITEAFFGQGTRLTVV.

This clonotype was seen more than once but under ten times. The chain uses TRBV20-1 and TRBJ1-1; TRBD1 is a possible D gene (6 bases). In germline, CDR1 is DFQATT, CDR2 SNEGSKA (reference sequence). The CDR3 is 15 residues long. V lost 4 bases to trimming and J lost 3 bases, with 18 bases between them. CDR3 sequence (DNA): TGCAGTGCTAAGCGCCGCTTTCAGGGGCACACTGAAGCTTTCTTT. Translation: CSAKRRFQGHTEAFF.

This clonotype has a handful of counts. This chain links TRBV7-9 with TRBJ2-1; TRBD2 aligns across 10 bases. Germline CDR1 SEHNR, CDR2 FQNEAQ (reference sequence). This CDR3 contains 15 residues. J was trimmed by 4 bases and V by 3 bases; bases with no gene match: 3. CDR3 loop: CASSFLAGAYNEQFF. Here the CDR3 DNA reads TGTGCCAGCAGCTTCCTAGCGGGAGCTTACAATGAGCAGTTCTTC.

This clonotype showed up just a few times. The chain has TRBV29-1 and TRBJ2-5; tentative D call: TRBD2 (6 bases). V lost 2 bases to trimming and J lost 2 bases, with 24 bases between them. This CDR3 has 18 amino acids. Germline values: CDR1 SQVTM, CDR2 ANQGSEA. CDR3: CSVEPGTPGLVKQETQYF. CDR3 in DNA: TGCAGCGTTGAACCAGGGACTCCCGGGCTCGTAAAACAAGAGACCCAGTACTTC.

This clonotype came up a few times. The chain joins TRBV4-3 to TRBJ1-1, with 7 bases matching TRBD1. CDR3 length: 13 amino acids. The trim removed 0 bases at V and 8 bases at J, leaving 3 bases unmatched. Germline CDR1 and CDR2: LGHNA and YSLEER. Written as DNA, the CDR3 is TGCGCCAGCAGCCAAGAGACAGGGCGGGAAGCTTTCTTT. Protein product: CASSQETGREAFF.

The J gene is TRBJ2-3, the V gene TRBV7-6; D is possibly TRBD1 (7 bases). The V and J ends lost 8 bases and 3 bases respectively, with 21 bases between them. There are 16 residues in the CDR3. Germline V gives CDR1 SGHVS, CDR2 FNYEAQ. CDR3 amino acids: CASGQQGTGRTDTQYF. CDR3 DNA: TGTGCCAGCGGACAACAGGGGACGGGGAGGACAGATACGCAGTATTTT.

This clonotype appeared many times. The CDR3 spells CASSARSALSNEQFF. The CDR3 region has the DNA TGTGCCAGCAGTGCAAGAAGCGCTTTAAGTAATGAGCAGTTCTTC. The J gene is TRBJ2-1, the V gene TRBV6-1; no clear D. Per germline, CDR1 MNHNS and CDR2 SASEGT. The CDR3 runs to 15 residues. V lost 4 bases to trimming and J lost 7 bases, with 17 bases between them.

The V call is TRBV6-1, the J call TRBJ2-1; tentative D call: TRBD2 (7 bases). CDR1 and CDR2 (germline): MNHNS, SASEGT. CDR3 length equals 15 residues. V lost 6 bases to trimming and J lost 8 bases, with 20 bases between them. The CDR3: CASRPASGGAYEQFF. For the CDR3, the DNA is TGTGCCAGCAGGCCGGCATCGGGGGGCGCCTATGAGCAGTTCTTC.